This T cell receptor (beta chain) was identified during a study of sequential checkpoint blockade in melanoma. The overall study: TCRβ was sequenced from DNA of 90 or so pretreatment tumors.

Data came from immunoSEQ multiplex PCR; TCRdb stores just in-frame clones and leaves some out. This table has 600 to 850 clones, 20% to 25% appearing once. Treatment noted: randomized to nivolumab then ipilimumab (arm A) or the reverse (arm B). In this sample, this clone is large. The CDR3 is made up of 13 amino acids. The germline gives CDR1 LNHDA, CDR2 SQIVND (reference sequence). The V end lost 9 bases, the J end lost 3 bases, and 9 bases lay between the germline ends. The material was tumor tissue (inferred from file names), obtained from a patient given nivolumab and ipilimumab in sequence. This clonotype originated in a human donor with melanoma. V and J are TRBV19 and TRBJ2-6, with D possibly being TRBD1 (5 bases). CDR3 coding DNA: TGTGCCAGCCAGGGCTATGGGGCCAACGTCCTGACTTTC. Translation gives CASQGYGANVLTF.